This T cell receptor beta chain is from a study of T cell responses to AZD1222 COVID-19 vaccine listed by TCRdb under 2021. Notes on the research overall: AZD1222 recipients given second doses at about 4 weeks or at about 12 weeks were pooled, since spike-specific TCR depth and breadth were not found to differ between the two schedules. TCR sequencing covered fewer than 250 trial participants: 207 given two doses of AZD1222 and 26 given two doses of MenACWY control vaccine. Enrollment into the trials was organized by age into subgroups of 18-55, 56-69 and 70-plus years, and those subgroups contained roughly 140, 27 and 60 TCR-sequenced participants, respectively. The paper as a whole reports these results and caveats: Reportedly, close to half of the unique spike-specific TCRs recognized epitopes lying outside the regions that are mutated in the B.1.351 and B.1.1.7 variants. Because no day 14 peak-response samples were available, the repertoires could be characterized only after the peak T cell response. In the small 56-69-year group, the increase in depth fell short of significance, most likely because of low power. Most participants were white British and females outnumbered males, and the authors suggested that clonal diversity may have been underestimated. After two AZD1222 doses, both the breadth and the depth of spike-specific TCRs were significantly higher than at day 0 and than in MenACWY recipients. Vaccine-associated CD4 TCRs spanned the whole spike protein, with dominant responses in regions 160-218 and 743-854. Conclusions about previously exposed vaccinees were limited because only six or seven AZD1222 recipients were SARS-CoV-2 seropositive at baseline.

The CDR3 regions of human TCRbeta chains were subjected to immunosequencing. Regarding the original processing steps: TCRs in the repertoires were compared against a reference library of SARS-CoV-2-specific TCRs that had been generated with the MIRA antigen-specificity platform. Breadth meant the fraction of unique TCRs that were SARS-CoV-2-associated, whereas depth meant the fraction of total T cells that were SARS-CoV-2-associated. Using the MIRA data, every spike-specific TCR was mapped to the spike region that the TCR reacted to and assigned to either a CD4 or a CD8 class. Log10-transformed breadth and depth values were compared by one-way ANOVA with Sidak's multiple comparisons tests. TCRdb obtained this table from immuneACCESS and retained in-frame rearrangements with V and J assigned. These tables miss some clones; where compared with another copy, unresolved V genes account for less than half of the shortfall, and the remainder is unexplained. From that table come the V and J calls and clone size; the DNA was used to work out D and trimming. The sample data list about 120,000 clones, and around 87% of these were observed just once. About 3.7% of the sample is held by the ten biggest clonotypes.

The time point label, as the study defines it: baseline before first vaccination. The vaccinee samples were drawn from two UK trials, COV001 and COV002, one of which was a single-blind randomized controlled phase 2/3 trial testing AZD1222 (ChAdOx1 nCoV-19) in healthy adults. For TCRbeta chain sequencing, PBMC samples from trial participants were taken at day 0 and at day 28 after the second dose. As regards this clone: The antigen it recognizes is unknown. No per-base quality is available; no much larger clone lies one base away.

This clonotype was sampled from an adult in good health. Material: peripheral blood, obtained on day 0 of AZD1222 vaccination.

This receptor carries the CDR3 CASSKGQGAWDEQYF. The DNA sequence is TGCGCCAGCAGTAAGGGACAGGGGGCTTGGGACGAGCAGTACTTC. This chain is built from TRBV10-1 and TRBJ2-7; TRBD1 lines up with 12 middle nucleotides. CDR1 is given as WNHNN and CDR2 as SYGVQD, both from the germline V gene (reference sequence). Its CDR3 holds 15 amino acids, cysteine through phenylalanine. CDR3 DNA is the only sequence kept; it has 45 bases, read in frame from the first base. Germline trimming: 5 bases from V, 5 bases from J; junction bases outside gene matches: 7.